The 23 T cell receptor beta chains presented below share a single source sample, sequenced in a study of beta chain features in type 1 diabetes. Reverse transcription of all isolated RNA meant that expressed TCRB transcripts were sequenced. Sequencing used immunoSEQ multiplex PCR; TCRdb keeps in-frame clones, though not all of them. The top ten clones hold about 0.065% of a sample with 400,000 to 600,000 clones, 30% of them seen once. The specimen was naive CD4+ T cells from blood. All receptors derive from a young man in good health.

CDR3 coding DNA: TGCGCCAGCAGCTTCGGTGGGAAGGACGAGCAGTACTTC. Residues: CASSFGGKDEQYF. V gene TRBV5-1 combines with J gene TRBJ2-7; D not resolved. Deletions cut 2 bases from V and 5 bases from J, with 11 bases between. The germline CDR1 and CDR2 sequences are SGHRS and YFSETQ. This CDR3 has 13 amino acids. Filled out from reference TRBV5-1 and TRBJ2-7, the complete variable domain reads KAGVTQTPRYLIKTRGQQVTLSCSPISGHRSVSWYQQTPGQGLQFLFEYFSETQRNKGNFPGRFSGRQFSNSRSEMNVSTLELGDSALYLCASSFGGKDEQYFGPGTRLTVT.

The V call is TRBV30, the J call TRBJ2-5; weak D call: TRBD2 (5 bases). The CDR3 has 12 residues. The germline CDR1 and CDR2 sequences are GTSNPN and SVGIG (reference sequence). Trimming pared 4 bases from V and 5 bases from J, leaving 11 bases between. CDR3 region: CAWKLAYETQYF. In nucleotides, the CDR3 is TGTGCCTGGAAGTTAGCGTACGAGACCCAGTACTTC.

The table lists this clone with a few counts. The chain has TRBV11-2 and TRBJ2-1; D uncertain. Per germline, CDR1 SGHAT and CDR2 FQNNGV. The CDR3 contains 12 residues. Trimming shortened V by 0 bases and J by 12 bases, and 9 bases separated the two germline ends. DNA for the CDR3: TGTGCCAGCAGCTTAGAAATTAAGGGGCAGTTCTTC. This encodes CASSLEIKGQFF.

This clone was picked up a small number of times. The sample contains more than one DNA sequence encoding this CDR3. The chain uses TRBV5-1 and TRBJ2-7; 8 nucleotides match TRBD1. The CDR3 length is 14 residues. The junction had 4 bases not matched to a gene; V was cut back by 1 base and J by 4 bases. CDR1 is SGHRS and CDR2 is YFSETQ in the germline V gene. In DNA, the CDR3 is TGCGCCAGCAGCTTGCGGCAGGGGGCGTACGAGCAGTACTTC. It yields the protein CASSLRQGAYEQYF.

This sequence joins TRBV7-9 and TRBJ1-4, with D perhaps TRBD1 (6 bases). The CDR3 contains 14 residues. The V gene's germline CDR1 is SEHNR and CDR2 FQNEAQ (reference sequence). V was pared by 3 bases and J by 8 bases, with 13 bases between. Here the CDR3 DNA reads TGTGCCAGCAGCTTTCGGGGGCCAGGGGAAAAACTGTTTTTT. Amino acid sequence: CASSFRGPGEKLFF.

The chain carries TRBV5-1 and TRBJ2-1, with D uncertain. Looked up from germline, CDR1 is SGHRS and CDR2 is YFSETQ. The CDR3 has 14 residues. V was shortened by 0 bases and J by 5 bases, with 9 bases between the two germline ends. The CDR3 sequence is CASSLAAQNNEQFF. The DNA of the CDR3 is TGCGCCAGCAGCTTGGCCGCACAGAACAATGAGCAGTTCTTC.

In its sample, this clone was seen a few times. The chain is built from TRBV30 and TRBJ2-7; 10 bases are a match to TRBD1. V lost 7 bases, J lost 3 bases, and 9 bases stayed unmatched. Germline lookup yields CDR1 GTSNPN and CDR2 SVGIG (reference sequence). The CDR3 extends over 14 amino acids. This CDR3 reads CASNAGTGDYEQYF. CDR3 coding DNA: TGTGCCTCGAATGCCGGGACAGGGGACTACGAGCAGTACTTC.

The table lists this clone with a few counts. The chain couples TRBV9 to TRBJ2-1; D perhaps matches TRBD2 (5 bases). Trimming cost V 3 bases and J 5 bases, with 12 bases left between them. Germline V gives CDR1 SGDLS, CDR2 YYNGEE. This CDR3 has 14 amino acids. This CDR3 reads CASSAGERNNEQFF. The DNA of the CDR3 is TGTGCCAGCAGCGCCGGGGAGCGGAACAATGAGCAGTTCTTC.

The gene calls are TRBV11-3 and TRBJ1-1; 7 bases match TRBD1. Losses at the gene ends were 6 bases for V and 1 base for J; bases not matched to a gene: 5. The CDR3 sequence is 14 residues long. The germline V gene has CDR1 SGHNT and CDR2 YENEEA. In DNA form, the CDR3 reads TGTGCCAGCAGTCCCGGGACAGCGAACACTGAAGCTTTCTTT. Translation gives CASSPGTANTEAFF.

The rearrangement uses TRBV29-1 and TRBJ2-5, with D possibly called TRBD1 or TRBD2 (5 bases each). CDR1 is SQVTM, CDR2 ANQGSEA, per germline. The V end was cut by 6 bases, the J end by 4 bases, with 15 bases between. The CDR3 consists of 13 residues. The chain's CDR3 is CSVLTSGGETQYF. In nucleotides, the CDR3 is TGCAGCGTCCTTACTAGTGGGGGAGAGACCCAGTACTTC. The complete variable domain, with remaining parts taken from reference TRBV29-1 and TRBJ2-5, reads SAVISQKPSRDICQRGTSLTIQCQVDSQVTMMFWYRQQPGQSLTLIATANQGSEATYESGFVIDKFPISRPNLTFSTLTVSNMSPEDSSIYLCSVLTSGGETQYFGPGTRLLVL.

There are a few counts of this clone. In the same sample, other DNA sequences code for this CDR3. The V gene is TRBV10-3, the J gene TRBJ2-1; D assignment may be TRBD1 or TRBD2 (5 bases each). CDR1 and CDR2 (germline): ENHRY, SYGVKD. V was trimmed by 4 bases and J by 0 bases, leaving 7 bases between them. This CDR3 is 14 amino acids long. The CDR3 DNA is TGTGCCATCAGTGGGGGGAGCTCCTACAATGAGCAGTTCTTC. It specifies CAISGGSSYNEQFF.

The table lists this clone with a few counts. This chain links TRBV29-1 with TRBJ1-1; a weak D match, TRBD1 (5 bases). Germline CDR1 and CDR2: SQVTM and ANQGSEA. The length of the CDR3 is 15 residues. V gave up 1 base and J gave up 1 base, with 13 bases separating them. This CDR3 is CSVEVNPTGNTEAFF. In DNA, the CDR3 is TGCAGCGTTGAAGTAAATCCTACAGGGAACACTGAAGCTTTCTTT. Complete variable domain (other parts from reference TRBV29-1 and TRBJ1-1): SAVISQKPSRDICQRGTSLTIQCQVDSQVTMMFWYRQQPGQSLTLIATANQGSEATYESGFVIDKFPISRPNLTFSTLTVSNMSPEDSSIYLCSVEVNPTGNTEAFFGQGTRLTVV.

The rearrangement uses TRBV5-1 and TRBJ2-3; D is unclear. Germline assignment: CDR1 SGHRS and CDR2 YFSETQ. The CDR3 runs 13 residues. The ends were cut back, 4 bases at V and 0 bases at J, with 6 bases in the middle. The CDR3 region has the DNA TGCGCCAGCAGCCCGGCTAGCACAGATACGCAGTATTTT. It is translated as CASSPASTDTQYF.

This clone was counted only a few times. The chain links TRBV7-9 to TRBJ2-7, with D unresolved. This CDR3 region has 12 residues. Germline values: CDR1 SEHNR, CDR2 FQNEAQ (reference sequence). The germline V and J ends were trimmed by 5 bases and 4 bases, with 9 bases remaining between them. Here the CDR3 reads CASSNLGYEQYF. CDR3 DNA sequence: TGTGCCAGCAGCAATCTGGGTTACGAGCAGTACTTC.

There are a few counts of this clone. This chain links TRBV4-2 with TRBJ1-4; 7 bases match TRBD1. J gave up 2 bases and V 4 bases, and 1 base lay outside the gene matches. The CDR3 is 14 amino acids. The germline gives CDR1 LGHNA, CDR2 YNFKEQ. CDR3 sequence (DNA): TGTGCCAGCAGCCGACAGGGTACTAATGAAAAACTGTTTTTT. It yields the protein CASSRQGTNEKLFF.

This clone appeared a few times. This chain joins TRBV5-1 and TRBJ2-7; D uncertain. V was trimmed by 1 base and J by 6 bases, leaving 5 bases between them. The length of the CDR3 is 11 residues. Looked up from germline, CDR1 is SGHRS and CDR2 is YFSETQ. The CDR3 sequence is CASSLTGEQYF. The CDR3 nucleotides read TGCGCCAGCAGCTTGACGGGCGAGCAGTACTTC.

The chain couples TRBV7-9 to TRBJ2-1; 8 positions agree with TRBD2. The CDR3 contains 15 residues. CDR1 and CDR2 (germline): SEHNR, FQNEAQ (reference sequence). Germline trimming cut 2 bases from V and 8 bases from J; bases unmatched to any gene: 8. CDR3 bases: TGTGCCAGCAGCTTATCAGCGGGAGTGCAGGATGAGCAGTTCTTC. This translates into CASSLSAGVQDEQFF.

The V call is TRBV6-5, the J call TRBJ2-5; tentatively, D is TRBD1 or TRBD2 (7 bases each). From germline, CDR1 is MNHEY and CDR2 SVGAGI. Trimming pared 7 bases from V and 5 bases from J, leaving 14 bases between. The CDR3 length is 13 residues. The CDR3 region has the DNA TGTGCCAGCAAGAGACAGGGAGGGGAGACCCAGTACTTC. It yields the protein CASKRQGGETQYF.

The V gene is TRBV10-2, the J gene TRBJ2-3; perhaps TRBD2 as D (5 bases). Germline loops: CDR1 WSHSY, CDR2 SAAADI. The V end lost 7 bases, the J end lost 0 bases, and 14 bases lay between the germline ends. The CDR3 length is 15 residues. The CDR3 coding sequence is TGCGCCAGCACGGTGAGCGGAATAAGCACAGATACGCAGTATTTT. This codes for CASTVSGISTDTQYF.

This clone appeared a few times. The chain employs TRBV7-9 and TRBJ2-3, with 16 bases aligning to TRBD2. Germline V gives CDR1 SEHNR, CDR2 FQNEAQ (reference sequence). The junction had 8 bases not matched to a gene; V was cut back by 5 bases and J by 6 bases. The CDR3 is 17 residues long. The CDR3 DNA sequence: TGTGCCAGCAGCCCCGCACCGGGACTAGCGGGAGGGGATACGCAGTATTTT. This encodes CASSPAPGLAGGDTQYF.

The sample holds a few counts of this clone. J is TRBJ2-5 and V is TRBV29-1, with 12 nucleotides matching TRBD2. V lost 4 bases to trimming and J lost 4 bases; unmatched junction nucleotides: 7. Germline loops: CDR1 SQVTM, CDR2 ANQGSEA. The CDR3 extends over 15 amino acids. Here the CDR3 reads CSVAGGTSGRETQYF. The DNA of the CDR3 is TGCAGCGTTGCGGGGGGGACTAGCGGGCGAGAGACCCAGTACTTC.

In its sample, this clone was seen a few times. The V gene is TRBV6-5, the J gene TRBJ2-1; no firm D call. V gave up 6 bases and J gave up 10 bases, with 19 bases separating them. In germline, CDR1 is MNHEY, CDR2 SVGAGI. There are 14 residues in the CDR3. CDR3: CASRVGYTPQEQFF. Here the CDR3 DNA reads TGTGCCAGCAGGGTGGGGTACACCCCACAGGAGCAGTTCTTC.

The rearrangement uses TRBV6-5 and TRBJ2-3; 7 bases are shared with TRBD2. The CDR3 spans 13 residues. Unmatched junction bases numbered 2, after V lost 2 bases and J lost 6 bases. Germline values: CDR1 MNHEY, CDR2 SVGAGI. The DNA for the CDR3 is TGTGCCAGCAGTTACAAGACTAGCGATACGCAGTATTTT. Translation: CASSYKTSDTQYF.